A selection of T cell receptor beta chains follows, all from one sample in a study of T cells expressing NK-cell markers. TCRdb reprocessed the 5' RACE reads and reports one entry per CDR3 protein, with no DNA. Seen in this sample are about 110,000 distinct CDR3 sequences; the ten most common clones hold about 18%. The sample taken for sequencing was blood T cells: a sorted CD56 or NKG2C T cell subset, CD4+ or CD8+ T cells, or bulk PBMC T cells (not recorded which). The receptors come from a woman between 18 and 70 years old in good health. Each CDR3 is given with its conserved first and last residue. The order of the fields is V gene, J gene, CDR3 protein.

TRBV11-2	TRBJ2-3	CASSLLAGSTDTQYF
TRBV6-1	TRBJ2-1	CASREGLAGLQFF
TRBV7-9	TRBJ2-7	CASSTPTSGINEQYF
TRBV7-2	TRBJ1-1	CASSLAQIMNTEAFF
TRBV20-1	TRBJ2-1	CSARDYFRNEQFF
TRBV7-2	TRBJ2-3	CASSLLGPDTQYF
TRBV20-1	TRBJ2-7	CSAQTSGPTYEQYF
TRBV3-1	TRBJ1-1	CASSQRGARANTEAFF
TRBV29-1	TRBJ2-7	CSVGGGQGYEQYF
TRBV5-1	TRBJ2-3	CASSLERPRATDTQYF
TRBV5-4	TRBJ2-3	CASSSWADTQYF
TRBV6-2/TRBV6-3	TRBJ2-3	CASSYSPTSGGDGFQGTDTQYF
TRBV7-9	TRBJ2-2	CASSLDPGITGELFF
TRBV6-5	TRBJ1-1	CASSYRGRSTEAFF
TRBV12-3/TRBV12-4	TRBJ2-1	CASSLDFGGSVYEQFF
TRBV4-1	TRBJ2-1	CASARDRGVDEQFF
TRBV7-9	TRBJ2-2	CASRELLAGRNTGELFF
TRBV20-1	TRBJ1-3	CSAREEGNGNTIYF
TRBV20-1	TRBJ2-1	CSARDQQSPYNEQFF
TRBV11-1	TRBJ2-2	CASSQPGPGTSGVENTGELFF
TRBV15	TRBJ2-1	CATSRESGASYNEQFF
TRBV9	TRBJ1-1	CASSVGARDTEAFF
TRBV4-3	TRBJ2-5	CASSQDSSGGGQETQYF
TRBV15	TRBJ2-3	CATSRDVAGTSPDTQYF
TRBV6-1	TRBJ2-1	CASRKWDTDNEQFF
TRBV14	TRBJ2-7	CASSQDTDGRPYEQYF
TRBV29-1	TRBJ2-1	CSVEQGIANEQFF
TRBV7-9	TRBJ2-1	CASSSWTSGENEQFF
TRBV20-1	TRBJ1-2	CSADPGRDYGGYTF
TRBV20-1	TRBJ2-1	CSAKGQGWTYNEQFF
TRBV5-1	TRBJ2-7	CASSPPGGRAYEQYF
TRBV6-2/TRBV6-3	TRBJ2-2	CASSSPWDRPGELFF
TRBV19	TRBJ1-2	CATTQGNYGYTF
TRBV19	TRBJ2-7	CASNGGSGEQYF
TRBV7-9	TRBJ2-1	CASSGSGRDNEQFF
TRBV9	TRBJ2-5	CASSVGVQETQYF
TRBV19	TRBJ2-5	CASGTGGLETQYF
TRBV12-5	TRBJ1-3	CASGEASPSGNTIYF
TRBV19	TRBJ2-1	CASGAGGRSAYNEQFF
TRBV12-3/TRBV12-4	TRBJ1-5	CASSSGGEYSNQPQRF
TRBV29-1	TRBJ2-1	CSVTGTGARYEQFF
TRBV20-1	TRBJ2-1	CSAGDFSYNEQFF
TRBV28	TRBJ2-7	CASSLEGAYSYEQYF
TRBV5-4	TRBJ2-1	CASSLEVGGAPFNEQFF
TRBV12-3/TRBV12-4	TRBJ2-5	CASLVGLAGKETQYF
TRBV12-3/TRBV12-4	TRBJ1-1	CASISGLMNTEAFF
TRBV4-1	TRBJ1-1	CASSQEGLEAFF
TRBV12-3/TRBV12-4	TRBJ1-3	CASSPDGPSGNTIYF
TRBV7-9	TRBJ2-1	CASSEDPLAGGYNEQFF
TRBV5-8	TRBJ1-5	CASSLLTTWRNQPQHF
TRBV29-1	TRBJ1-3	CSVELEWGNTIYF
TRBV6-1	TRBJ2-7	CASSRSRTGGRYEQYF
TRBV6-5	TRBJ1-5	CASSYSYGPSPQHF
TRBV14	TRBJ1-2	CASSPRGGGTPYGYTF
TRBV29-1	TRBJ1-2	CSVEGQGAFGYTF
TRBV11-2	TRBJ2-1	CASSLPGVINEQFF
TRBV28	TRBJ2-1	CASTWTPSSYNEQFF
TRBV28	TRBJ1-3	CASRWDRRNTIYF
TRBV12-3/TRBV12-4	TRBJ1-2	CASSSKADLYGYTF